These 14 T cell receptor beta chains came from one sample sequenced in a study of blood T cell repertoires in COVID-19 (dated by TCRdb to about 2020). Library preparation was by the immunoSEQ multiplex PCR assay. TCRdb provides this immuneACCESS table in a form limited to in-frame rearrangements. Some clones are lacking; in checked studies, under half of them reflect an unresolved V gene, and why the rest are absent is not known. The sample table holds roughly 70,000 clones, of which about 86% were seen once. About 5% of the sample is in the top ten clones. The sample was peripheral blood. The receptors stem from a woman aged 55-70 years with acute or convalescent COVID-19.

The rearrangement uses TRBV9 and TRBJ1-1; D gene uncertain. CDR3 length: 14 amino acids. CDR1 is SGDLS and CDR2 is YYNGEE in the germline V gene. V gave up 6 bases and J gave up 1 base, with 13 bases separating them. CDR3 residues: CASTPLLRNTEAFF. The CDR3 nucleotides are TGTGCCAGCACCCCCCTACTGCGGAACACTGAAGCTTTCTTT.

The chain recombines TRBV6-6 with TRBJ1-1, with TRBD1 matching 10 bases. This CDR3 is built from 15 residues. The J segment lost 3 bases and the V segment lost 5 bases, leaving 6 bases of the junction unmatched. Germline CDR1 MNHNY, CDR2 SVGAGI (reference sequence). The CDR3 DNA reads TGTGCCAGCAGTCCCCCCGGGACAGGGGACACTGAAGCTTTCTTT. This encodes CASSPPGTGDTEAFF.

J is TRBJ2-7 and V is TRBV2, with TRBD1 as a possible D gene (6 bases). Germline CDR1 SNHLY, CDR2 FYNNEI. Trimming pared 6 bases from V and 4 bases from J, leaving 13 bases between. CDR3 size: 13 residues. The CDR3 loop is CASRQGGGYEQYF. The CDR3, as DNA: TGTGCCAGCAGACAGGGCGGTGGGTACGAGCAGTACTTC.

Turning to this clone: A read error may produce the germline difference seen at one junction end. This chain uses TRBV12-5 with TRBJ2-7; TRBD2 matches at 10 bases. Germline values: CDR1 LGHNT, CDR2 FRNRAP. This CDR3 is 15 amino acids long. For the CDR3, the DNA is TGTGCTAGTGGGGGACCTAGCGGGGGCTCCCAGGAGTTAGACTTC. It is translated as CASGGPSGGSQELDF.

The V gene is TRBV15, the J gene TRBJ2-1; D is possibly TRBD1 (6 bases). CDR1 is LNHNV and CDR2 is YYDKDF in the germline V gene (reference sequence). This CDR3 spans 13 amino acids. The V gene lost 0 bases and the J gene lost 7 bases, with 7 bases spanning the gap. The CDR3 bases are TGTGCCACCAGCAGAGAACAGGGAAATGAGCAGTTCTTC. Its translation: CATSREQGNEQFF.

This clone was observed a single time. An end of the junction does not agree with germline; a read error may underlie this. The chain carries TRBV28 and TRBJ1-2; D perhaps matches TRBD1 (6 bases). The CDR3 has 12 amino acids. Looked up from germline, CDR1 is MDHEN and CDR2 is SYDVKM. The CDR3 nucleotides are TGTGCCAGCAGGTCTTCCTTATTGGACAGCTACTTC. Protein product: CASRSSLLDSYF.

In this sample, this clone turned up a few times. CDR3 protein: CASSHGTSHQPQHF. The CDR3 DNA reads TGTGCCAGCAGTCACGGGACATCTCATCAGCCCCAGCATTTT. V usage is TRBV6-6 and J usage is TRBJ1-5; D possibly corresponds to TRBD1 (6 bases). The CDR3 extends over 14 amino acids. The germline gives CDR1 MNHNY, CDR2 SVGAGI (reference sequence). Trimming cost V 5 bases and J 5 bases, with 13 bases left between them.

The rearrangement uses TRBV30 and TRBJ1-5, with 8 bases lining up with TRBD1. Unmatched junction bases numbered 10, after V lost 5 bases and J lost 7 bases. From germline, CDR1 is GTSNPN and CDR2 SVGIG (reference sequence). This CDR3 spans 14 amino acids. CDR3 DNA sequence: TGTGCCTGGGGGTCCCCACAGGGGGGACAGCCCCAGCATTTT. Translating gives CAWGSPQGGQPQHF. The complete variable domain, with remaining parts taken from reference TRBV30 and TRBJ1-5, reads SQTIHQWPATLVQPVGSPLSLECTVEGTSNPNLYWYRQAAGRGLQLLFYSVGIGQISSEVPQNLSASRPQDRQFILSSKKLLLSDSGFYLCAWGSPQGGQPQHFGDGTRLSIL.

The chain couples TRBV6-5 to TRBJ2-7; 7 positions agree with TRBD1. The V segment lost 8 bases and the J segment 0 bases; nucleotides outside the gene matches: 1. Germline CDR1 reads MNHEY; CDR2 reads SVGAGI. The CDR3 length is 12 residues. Here the CDR3 DNA reads TGTGCCAGCCGGGACAGCTCCTACGAGCAGTACTTC. Translated: CASRDSSYEQYF.

The V call is TRBV29-1, the J call TRBJ1-2; D is undetermined. Trimming cost V 7 bases and J 0 bases, with 18 bases left between them. CDR1 is SQVTM, CDR2 ANQGSEA, per germline. This CDR3 has 15 residues. CDR3: CSARQEGETNYGYTF. CDR3 sequence (DNA): TGCAGCGCCCGCCAGGAGGGTGAGACTAACTATGGCTACACCTTC.

The rearrangement links TRBV7-2 to TRBJ1-1; weak D call: TRBD1 (5 bases). CDR3 length: 14 residues. V lost 5 bases, J lost 6 bases, and 16 bases lay in between. Looked up from germline, CDR1 is SGHTA and CDR2 is FQGNSA. The CDR3 sequence: CASSPRVQIAEAFF. The CDR3 DNA sequence: TGTGCCAGCAGCCCCAGGGTACAGATCGCTGAAGCTTTCTTT.

This clone turned up a few times. The genes are TRBV3-1 (or the pseudogene TRBV3-2) and TRBJ1-3, with TRBD1 matching over 10 bases. With V trimmed by 4 bases and J by 6 bases, 6 bases remained unmatched. This CDR3 comprises 15 residues. The germline CDR1 and CDR2 sequences are LGHDT and YNNKEL (reference sequence). The CDR3 nucleotides are TGTGCCAGCAGCCTGGGACAGGGGAAGGCAAACACCATATATTTT. Translating gives CASSLGQGKANTIYF.

The V call is TRBV2, the J call TRBJ2-7; D gene ambiguous. The germline V and J ends were trimmed by 4 bases and 0 bases, with 13 bases remaining between them. The CDR3 consists of 15 residues. Germline CDR1 reads SNHLY; CDR2 reads FYNNEI. This chain's CDR3 is CASSVSSGYSYEQYF. In DNA, the CDR3 is TGTGCCAGCAGTGTGAGTTCAGGCTACTCCTACGAGCAGTACTTC. Drawing the rest from reference TRBV2 and TRBJ2-7, the complete variable domain is EPEVTQTPSHQVTQMGQEVILRCVPISNHLYFYWYRQILGQKVEFLVSFYNNEISEKSEIFDDQFSVERPDGSNFTLKIRSTKLEDSAMYFCASSVSSGYSYEQYFGPGTRLTVT.

This rearrangement joins TRBV19 to TRBJ1-6; D remains unclear. This CDR3 comprises 13 residues. CDR1 and CDR2 from the germline V gene are LNHDA and SQIVND (reference sequence). Trimming left V 0 bases short and J 10 bases short, with 7 bases between. The CDR3 protein is CASSIELVSPLHF. The DNA for the CDR3 is TGTGCCAGTAGTATAGAATTAGTGTCACCCCTCCACTTT.